Below, 30 T cell receptor beta chains from the same sample are listed, as sequenced in a study of blood T cell repertoires in COVID-19 (dated by TCRdb to about 2020). The method was the immunoSEQ multiplex PCR assay. The clones in this table, taken by TCRdb from immuneACCESS, are in-frame only. Not every clone is retained; where verified, under half of the shortfall comes from an unresolved V gene, and the cause of the rest is unknown. In all, the sample holds about 220,000 clones, and approximately 84% of those were seen once. 2% to 2.5% of the sample is in the top ten clones. Sequencing was performed on peripheral blood. These receptors were taken from a woman between 55 and 75 years old with acute or convalescent COVID-19.

This rearrangement joins TRBV7-9 to TRBJ2-7, with D possibly TRBD1 on 6 matching bases. Germline CDR1 and CDR2: SEHNR and FQNEAQ (reference sequence). V lost 2 bases and J lost 2, with 13 bases in between. The CDR3 spans 15 residues. The CDR3 sequence: CASSLQGPGAYEQYF. In DNA, the CDR3 is TGTGCCAGCAGCTTACAGGGGCCGGGTGCCTACGAGCAGTACTTC.

The chain couples TRBV10-3 to TRBJ2-2; 7 bases line up with TRBD2. The CDR3 sequence is 14 residues long. The V gene end was trimmed by 7 bases and the J gene end by 2 bases; junction bases not matched to a gene: 4. CDR1 and CDR2 from the germline V gene are ENHRY and SYGVKD. CDR3 in amino acids: CAIKAGENTGELFF. Written as DNA, the CDR3 is TGTGCCATCAAGGCGGGGGAAAACACCGGGGAGCTGTTTTTT.

The chain is built from TRBV6-5 and TRBJ2-3; 8 nucleotides match TRBD1. J was trimmed by 3 bases and V by 9 bases; bases with no gene match: 11. The CDR3 runs to 15 residues. CDR1 is MNHEY, CDR2 SVGAGI, per germline. The CDR3 spells CASNPQGVGTDTQYF. The DNA of the CDR3 is TGTGCCAGTAACCCACAGGGGGTTGGGACAGATACGCAGTATTTT.

CDR3 sequence reads: CASSDGGIYGYTF. Written as DNA, the CDR3 is TGTGCCAGCAGTGACGGGGGGATCTATGGCTACACCTTC. V and J are TRBV28 and TRBJ1-2; TRBD1 is a possible D gene (5 bases). The CDR3 extends over 13 amino acids. The germline V gene has CDR1 MDHEN and CDR2 SYDVKM. Trimming took off 5 bases at V and 4 bases at J, with 11 bases between the two ends.

The chain employs TRBV7-2 and TRBJ1-6; D gene unclear. The V end lost 2 bases, the J end lost 6 bases, and 11 bases lay between the germline ends. The CDR3 covers 15 residues. Germline CDR1 is SGHTA and CDR2 is FQGNSA. The CDR3 region is CASSLTGASNSPLHF. CDR3 nucleotides: TGTGCCAGCAGCTTAACGGGAGCCTCTAATTCACCCCTCCACTTT.

The chain joins TRBV18 to TRBJ1-3, with a possible D match to TRBD1 (6 bases). Trimming left V 8 bases short and J 6 bases short, with 20 bases between. This CDR3 is 15 amino acids long. Germline CDR1 reads KGHSH; CDR2 reads LQKENI. The CDR3 region has the DNA TGTGCCAGCGCTCCGACAGGTGGTAATGAAAACACCATATATTTT. This sequence encodes CASAPTGGNENTIYF.

CDR3 region: CASSEEGGGGTDTQYF. Here the CDR3 DNA reads TGTGCCAGCAGTGAAGAAGGTGGCGGGGGCACAGATACGCAGTATTTT. The chain has TRBV2 and TRBJ2-3; tentatively, D is TRBD2 (6 bases). V lost 1 base, J lost 1 base, and 12 bases lay in between. CDR3 length: 16 residues. Germline V gives CDR1 SNHLY, CDR2 FYNNEI.

This chain uses TRBV27 with TRBJ2-7, with 9 nucleotides matching TRBD2. The CDR3 totals 15 residues. Trimming cost V 3 bases and J 2 bases; bases outside gene matches: 5. Germline CDR1 and CDR2: MNHEY and SMNVEV (reference sequence). As DNA, the CDR3 is TGTGCCAGCAGTTTGGCGGGGGGGCCCCCCTACGAGCAGTACTTC. It specifies CASSLAGGPPYEQYF.

CDR3 sequence: CASSINRVKGTEAFF. As DNA, the CDR3 is TGTGCCAGCAGCATCAACAGGGTAAAAGGGACTGAAGCTTTCTTT. The rearrangement links TRBV7-9 to TRBJ1-1; perhaps TRBD1 as D (6 bases). Germline V gives CDR1 SEHNR, CDR2 FQNEAQ (reference sequence). The CDR3 consists of 15 residues. Trimming shortened V by 5 bases and J by 5 bases, and 18 bases separated the two germline ends.

The chain links TRBV28 to TRBJ2-2; 8 positions match TRBD2. The J segment lost 2 bases and the V segment lost 7 bases, leaving 6 bases of the junction unmatched. The CDR3 spans 15 residues. Germline CDR1 reads MDHEN; CDR2 reads SYDVKM. CDR3 sequence (DNA): TGTGCCAGCACCATCGGGGGGGTAAACACCGGGGAGCTGTTTTTT. This sequence encodes CASTIGGVNTGELFF.

In nucleotides, the CDR3 is TGTGCCAGCAGTTTGTCCAGGGACACTGAAGCTTTCTTT. Amino acids: CASSLSRDTEAFF. The chain is built from TRBV12-3 or TRBV12-4 and TRBJ1-1; TRBD1 might be the D (5 bases). The CDR3 runs 13 residues. V was clipped by 3 bases and J by 3 bases, with 8 bases between them.

This clone appeared a few times. The chain employs TRBV4-1 and TRBJ2-5; 8 bases agree with TRBD2. The germline CDR1 and CDR2 sequences are MGHRA and YSYEKL. This CDR3 is 15 amino acids long. With 2 bases clipped from V and 1 base from J, the junction kept 3 bases outside the gene matches. This CDR3 reads CASSQFSGVQETQYF. CDR3 bases: TGCGCCAGCAGCCAATTTAGCGGGGTCCAAGAGACCCAGTACTTC.

The V and J genes are TRBV3-1 (or the pseudogene TRBV3-2) and TRBJ1-6, with 7 bases fitting TRBD1. The CDR3 runs 13 residues. Germline loops: CDR1 LGHDT, CDR2 YNNKEL (reference sequence). J lost 8 bases, V lost 4 bases, and 2 bases had no gene match. DNA of the CDR3: TGTGCCAGCAGCCGCAGGGGGGATTCACCCCTCCACTTT. Its protein is CASSRRGDSPLHF.

The CDR3 sequence is CASSESRANYGYTF. CDR3 DNA sequence: TGTGCCAGCAGTGAAAGCCGGGCTAACTATGGCTACACCTTC. The gene calls are TRBV6-1 and TRBJ1-2; D gene ambiguous. From germline, CDR1 is MNHNS and CDR2 SASEGT. The CDR3 totals 14 residues. Trimming removed 2 bases from V and 0 bases from J, with 7 bases in between.

This clone appeared a few times. The rearrangement links TRBV28 to TRBJ1-4; D may be TRBD1 (5 bases). This CDR3 has 12 amino acids. Germline V gene lookup returns CDR1 MDHEN and CDR2 SYDVKM. Trimming took off 11 bases at V and 6 bases at J, with 13 bases between the two ends. The CDR3 DNA reads as TGTGCCGCGGGGGAAAAATATGAAAAACTGTTTTTT. It encodes CAAGEKYEKLFF. Full variable domain (rest looked up from reference TRBV28 and TRBJ1-4): DVKVTQSSRYLVKRTGEKVFLECVQDMDHENMFWYRQDPGLGLRLIYFSYDVKMKEKGDIPEGYSVSREKKERFSLILESASTNQTSMYLCAAGEKYEKLFFGSGTQLSVL.

The chain is built from TRBV6-5 and TRBJ1-1, with D uncertain. Germline lookup yields CDR1 MNHEY and CDR2 SVGAGI. The CDR3 length is 12 residues. Trimming shortened V by 7 bases and J by 10 bases, and 16 bases separated the two germline ends. CDR3 nucleotide sequence: TGTGCCAGCACCAAACCGGGTGGTCTAGCTTTCTTT. Protein sequence: CASTKPGGLAFF.

The chain links TRBV6-5 to TRBJ1-2; 7 nucleotides match TRBD1. The CDR3 has 13 amino acids. The ends lost 8 bases at V and 5 bases at J; junction bases unmatched: 8. Germline V gene sequence: CDR1 MNHEY, CDR2 SVGAGI. CDR3 in amino acids: CASQLPGQYGYTF. The CDR3 coding sequence is TGTGCCAGCCAGCTTCCGGGACAGTATGGCTACACCTTC.

The rearrangement links TRBV28 to TRBJ1-2; no definite D call. Looked up from germline, CDR1 is MDHEN and CDR2 is SYDVKM. The CDR3 has 14 residues. Trimming took 6 bases from V and 11 from J, leaving 22 bases between them. The CDR3: CASSSLGEGRGYTF. The CDR3 nucleotides read TGTGCCAGCAGCTCCTTAGGTGAGGGTCGAGGGTACACCTTC.

The V and J genes are TRBV28 and TRBJ1-1, with a weak D call TRBD1 (5 bases). The V gene lost 1 base and the J gene lost 4 bases, with 10 bases spanning the gap. CDR1 MDHEN and CDR2 SYDVKM come from the germline V gene. The CDR3 is made up of 14 amino acids. The CDR3 DNA reads TGTGCCAGCAGTTTATCCGGGAGGGGCACTGAAGCTTTCTTT. Encoded protein: CASSLSGRGTEAFF.

The chain employs TRBV7-8 and TRBJ1-6, with 8 bases fitting TRBD1. Germline CDR1 SGHVS, CDR2 FQNEAQ. CDR3 size: 15 residues. V was clipped by 3 bases and J by 8 bases; unmatched bases: 6. The CDR3 here is CASSFRTGRDSPLHF. The CDR3 DNA follows: TGTGCCAGCAGCTTCAGGACAGGGCGAGATTCACCCCTCCACTTT.

This clone turned up a few times. V gene TRBV19 combines with J gene TRBJ1-3, with TRBD1 matching over 7 bases. This CDR3 is 15 amino acids long. V dropped 7 bases and J dropped 0; count of bases not matched to a gene: 6. In germline, CDR1 is LNHDA, CDR2 SQIVND (reference sequence). The CDR3 here is CASMDRTFSGNTIYF. The CDR3 DNA follows: TGTGCCAGTATGGACAGGACCTTCTCTGGAAACACCATATATTTT.

V and J are TRBV15 and TRBJ1-1; TRBD1 matches 11 bases. The CDR3 covers 16 residues. Germline V lookup: CDR1 LNHNV, CDR2 YYDKDF (reference sequence). With 3 bases clipped from V and 4 bases from J, the junction kept 7 bases outside the gene matches. The chain's CDR3 is CATSREGQGARTEAFF. CDR3 coding DNA: TGTGCCACCAGCAGGGAAGGACAGGGGGCGCGCACTGAAGCTTTCTTT. The whole variable domain, remainder taken from reference TRBV15 and TRBJ1-1, is DAMVIQNPRYQVTQFGKPVTLSCSQTLNHNVMYWYQQKSSQAPKLLFHYYDKDFNNEADTPDNFQSRRPNTSFCFLDIRSPGLGDTAMYLCATSREGQGARTEAFFGQGTRLTVV.

The chain carries TRBV3-1 (or the pseudogene TRBV3-2) and TRBJ2-3; a weak D match, TRBD2 (6 bases). Trimming removed 5 bases from V and 6 bases from J, with 12 bases in between. This CDR3 is 13 amino acids long. From germline, CDR1 is LGHDT and CDR2 YNNKEL (reference sequence). The chain's CDR3 is CASSYYGGDTQYF. In DNA form, the CDR3 reads TGTGCCAGCAGCTACTACGGGGGTGATACGCAGTATTTT.

The V and J genes are TRBV5-4 and TRBJ2-2, with D perhaps matching TRBD2 (6 bases). V lost 4 bases to trimming and J lost 0 bases, with 10 bases between them. This CDR3 contains 15 residues. Germline lookup yields CDR1 SGHNT and CDR2 YYREEE (reference sequence). This CDR3 reads CASSRDLTNTGELFF. The CDR3 coding sequence is TGTGCCAGCAGCCGGGACTTGACGAACACCGGGGAGCTGTTTTTT. Drawing the rest from reference TRBV5-4 and TRBJ2-2, the complete variable domain is ETGVTQSPTHLIKTRGQQVTLRCSSQSGHNTVSWYQQALGQGPQFIFQYYREEENGRGNFPPRFSGLQFPNYSSELNVNALELDDSALYLCASSRDLTNTGELFFGEGSRLTVL.

The rearrangement uses TRBV5-4 and TRBJ1-2; no firm D call. The germline gives CDR1 SGHNT, CDR2 YYREEE (reference sequence). The V and J ends lost 0 bases and 4 bases respectively, with 7 bases between them. The CDR3 runs to 13 residues. The CDR3 nucleotides read TGTGCCAGCAGCTTGGATAGCGGCTATGGCTACACCTTC. It translates to CASSLDSGYGYTF.

This sequence joins TRBV6-1 and TRBJ1-4; unclear D gene. The V and J ends lost 1 base and 3 bases respectively, with 9 bases between them. The germline V gene encodes CDR1 MNHNS and CDR2 SASEGT. This CDR3 has 15 residues. This chain's CDR3 is CASSEVWPPNEKLFF. The CDR3 DNA reads as TGTGCCAGCAGTGAAGTCTGGCCCCCTAATGAAAAACTGTTTTTT.

This chain links TRBV19 with TRBJ2-1; 8 bases align to TRBD1. The length of the CDR3 is 15 residues. With 7 bases clipped from V and 3 bases from J, the junction kept 8 bases outside the gene matches. Germline V gene lookup returns CDR1 LNHDA and CDR2 SQIVND (reference sequence). The DNA for the CDR3 is TGTGCCAGTACGATCACAGGGGGGAACTACAATGAGCAGTTCTTC. Translation gives CASTITGGNYNEQFF. The full variable domain, its missing parts supplied by reference TRBV19 and TRBJ2-1, is DGGITQSPKYLFRKEGQNVTLSCEQNLNHDAMYWYRQDPGQGLRLIYYSQIVNDFQKGDIAEGYSVSREKKESFPLTVTSAQKNPTAFYLCASTITGGNYNEQFFGPGTRLTVL.

Concerning this clone itself: This CDR3 fails to terminate in the conserved phenylalanine or tryptophan, so it likely reflects a read error. The chain carries TRBV5-8 and TRBJ2-7; a weak D match, TRBD1 (5 bases). V was cut by 5 bases and J by 2 bases, with 14 bases left in between. Germline loops: CDR1 SGHTS, CDR2 YDEGEE. CDR3 length: 14 residues. The CDR3 region is CASRRTFYPYEQYL. The CDR3 DNA reads as TGTGCCAGCAGGCGGACATTCTACCCCTACGAGCAGTACCTC.

V is TRBV11-2 and J is TRBJ2-2; 9 bases are shared with TRBD2. The CDR3 runs 15 residues. V lost 3 bases to trimming and J lost 5 bases; unmatched junction nucleotides: 4. In germline, CDR1 is SGHAT, CDR2 FQNNGV. The CDR3 sequence: CASSFAGGQTGELFF. CDR3 DNA sequence: TGTGCCAGCAGCTTTGCGGGGGGGCAAACCGGGGAGCTGTTTTTT.

The genes are TRBV10-3 and TRBJ2-2, with no clear D. The CDR3 covers 12 residues. Per the germline V gene, CDR1 is ENHRY and CDR2 is SYGVKD. V shed 4 bases and J shed 4 bases, with 4 bases lying between them. The chain's CDR3 is CAISAGTGELFF. Written as DNA, the CDR3 is TGTGCCATCAGTGCGGGCACCGGGGAGCTGTTTTTT.